This passage covers 11 T cell receptor beta chains from one sample sequenced in a study of T cell changes during pregnancy in multiple sclerosis. Generated by immunoSEQ multiplex PCR, the TCRdb table keeps only in-frame clones and is missing some. The sample holds roughly 99,000 clones, about 90% seen once. The sequences come from peripheral blood, collected after pregnancy. Receptors were obtained from a female donor in good health, enrolled as a control in a pregnancy study.

The genes are TRBV7-9 and TRBJ2-2, with 9 nucleotides matching TRBD2. The junction had 8 bases not matched to a gene; V was cut back by 5 bases and J by 7 bases. CDR3 length: 15 amino acids. Germline V lookup: CDR1 SEHNR, CDR2 FQNEAQ (reference sequence). CDR3 protein: CASSPRLAESGELFF. The CDR3 DNA follows: TGTGCCAGCAGCCCGCGACTAGCGGAGAGCGGGGAGCTGTTTTTT.

The chain uses TRBV11-3 and TRBJ2-3; TRBD1 is a possible D gene (6 bases). The V gene's germline CDR1 is SGHNT and CDR2 YENEEA. V lost 3 bases and J 4 bases, leaving 8 bases between the germline ends. The CDR3 covers 13 residues. The CDR3, as DNA: TGTGCCAGCAGCTTCACAGGGTCAGATACGCAGTATTTT. Protein: CASSFTGSDTQYF. Together with reference TRBV11-3 and TRBJ2-3, the CDR3 gives the full variable domain: EAGVVQSPRYKIIEKKQPVAFWCNPISGHNTLYWYLQNLGQGPELLIRYENEEAVDDSQLPKDRFSAERLKGVDSTLKIQPAELGDSAVYLCASSFTGSDTQYFGPGTRLTVL.

The chain recombines TRBV6-4 with TRBJ1-5, with TRBD1 identical over 7 bases. The CDR3 sequence is 15 residues long. V dropped 3 bases and J dropped 2; count of bases not matched to a gene: 4. CDR1 is MRHNA and CDR2 is SNTAGT in the germline V gene. The chain's CDR3 is CASSESTGGNQPQHF. The CDR3 coding sequence is TGTGCCAGCAGTGAATCCACAGGGGGCAATCAGCCCCAGCATTTT.

In nucleotides, the CDR3 is TGTGCCAGCAGCAAAGTAATGAGGGCAGACGAAAAACTGTTTTTT. Its protein is CASSKVMRADEKLFF. This chain links TRBV21-1 with TRBJ1-4. TRBV21-1 is a known pseudogene. The CDR3 extends over 15 amino acids.

The chain combines TRBV4-1 with TRBJ2-3; 11 nucleotides align to TRBD2. CDR1 is MGHRA, CDR2 YSYEKL, per germline. V was clipped by 6 bases and J by 7 bases; unmatched bases: 6. This CDR3 is built from 14 residues. The CDR3 protein is CASRIAGGPHTQYF. The DNA for the CDR3 is TGCGCCAGCAGGATAGCGGGAGGGCCCCATACGCAGTATTTT.

The chain combines TRBV7-9 with TRBJ2-7; D is ambiguous. V was clipped by 5 bases and J by 7 bases, with 12 bases between them. CDR3 length: 12 amino acids. CDR1 SEHNR and CDR2 FQNEAQ come from the germline V gene (reference sequence). This CDR3 is CASSHGSTEQYF. CDR3 bases: TGTGCCAGCAGCCACGGATCGACAGAGCAGTACTTC.

The rearrangement joins TRBV4-1 to TRBJ1-3, with D possibly matching TRBD1 (5 bases). Trimming stripped 5 bases from V and 4 bases from J, with 9 bases between. The CDR3 has 13 amino acids. CDR1 is MGHRA, CDR2 YSYEKL, per germline. The DNA of the CDR3 is TGCGCCAGCAGCGGTGACAGAGGAAACACCATATATTTT. Amino acids: CASSGDRGNTIYF.

The genes are TRBV19 and TRBJ2-7, with D perhaps matching TRBD1 (5 bases). Germline lookup yields CDR1 LNHDA and CDR2 SQIVND (reference sequence). The CDR3 is 14 amino acids. V was cut by 7 bases and J by 2 bases, with 15 bases left in between. The CDR3 nucleotides read TGTGCCAGTACGACCGGGCAGGGCACCTACGAGCAGTACTTC. Translating gives CASTTGQGTYEQYF.

This sequence joins TRBV19 and TRBJ2-2, with TRBD1 identical over 8 bases. Germline values: CDR1 LNHDA, CDR2 SQIVND (reference sequence). Germline trimming cut 6 bases from V and 4 bases from J; bases unmatched to any gene: 7. There are 15 residues in the CDR3. CDR3: CASSLQGVRTGELFF. The CDR3 nucleotides are TGTGCCAGTAGCCTACAGGGGGTGCGCACCGGGGAGCTGTTTTTT.

Written as DNA, the CDR3 is TGTGCCAGCACACACGGACACCTCAACACTGAAGCTTTCTTT. This encodes CASTHGHLNTEAFF. This chain links TRBV28 with TRBJ1-1; D may be TRBD1 (5 bases). The CDR3 spans 14 residues. Trimming stripped 7 bases from V and 2 bases from J, with 14 bases between. CDR1 and CDR2 from the germline V gene are MDHEN and SYDVKM. The full variable domain, rest sourced from reference TRBV28 and TRBJ1-1, is DVKVTQSSRYLVKRTGEKVFLECVQDMDHENMFWYRQDPGLGLRLIYFSYDVKMKEKGDIPEGYSVSREKKERFSLILESASTNQTSMYLCASTHGHLNTEAFFGQGTRLTVV.

CDR3 DNA sequence: TGTGCCAGTAGTACAGGGACAGGGTCCACCTACGAGCAGTACTTC. This sequence encodes CASSTGTGSTYEQYF. This chain joins TRBV19 and TRBJ2-7; TRBD1 agrees at 9 bases. Germline values: CDR1 LNHDA, CDR2 SQIVND (reference sequence). V dropped 4 bases and J dropped 2; count of bases not matched to a gene: 6. The CDR3 is 15 amino acids.